The TCR beta chain under discussion was sequenced for a study of blood T cell repertoires in COVID-19. The table came from immunoSEQ multiplex PCR; TCRdb's copy has only in-frame clones and leaves some out. The repertoire holds around 80,000 clones, roughly four fifths seen once, with approximately 12% in the top ten. The CDR3 length is 14 residues. The J segment lost 5 bases and the V segment lost 1 base, leaving 5 bases of the junction unmatched. Germline V gene data show CDR1 as LGHDT and CDR2 as YNNKEL (reference sequence). The chain is built from TRBV3-1 (or the pseudogene TRBV3-2) and TRBJ2-7, with 7 bases that match TRBD2. The sequence came from a man older than 75 with acute or convalescent COVID-19. The sequencing sample was made of peripheral blood. The CDR3 DNA reads as TGTGCCAGCAGCCAAGTGTGGACTAGTGACGAGCAGTACTTC. Protein sequence: CASSQVWTSDEQYF.